This TCR beta chain originates from a study of cytomegalovirus exposure and HLA in healthy donors. This clone was observed a handful of times. Germline CDR1 is MNHEY and CDR2 is SMNVEV (reference sequence). V was clipped by 2 bases and J by 1 base; unmatched bases: 9. This CDR3 is built from 17 residues. PCR amplification relied on 60 Vbeta primers (plus 13 Jbeta primers). Here immunoSEQ multiplex PCR was the method, and the copy in TCRdb shows in-frame clones only, minus some. The data contain around 160,000 clones, over 65% of them seen just once; the ten biggest clones take up around 2.8%. The TCR sequence derives from a woman aged 40 to 50 in good health and CMV-seropositive. This rearrangement joins TRBV27 to TRBJ2-7; TRBD2 aligns across 9 bases. The sample comprised PBMCs. CDR3 sequence reads: CASSLRLAGWQSYEQYF. The CDR3 DNA follows: TGTGCCAGCAGTTTAAGGCTAGCGGGATGGCAGTCCTACGAGCAGTACTTC.